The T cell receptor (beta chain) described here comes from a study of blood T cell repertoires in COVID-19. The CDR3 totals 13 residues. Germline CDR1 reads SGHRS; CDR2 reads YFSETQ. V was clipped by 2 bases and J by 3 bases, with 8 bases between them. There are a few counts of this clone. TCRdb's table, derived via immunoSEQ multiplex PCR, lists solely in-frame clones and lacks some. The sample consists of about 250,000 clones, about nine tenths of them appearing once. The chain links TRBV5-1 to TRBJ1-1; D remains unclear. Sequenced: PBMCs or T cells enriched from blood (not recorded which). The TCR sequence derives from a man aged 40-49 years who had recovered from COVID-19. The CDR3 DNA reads TGCGCCAGCAGCTTTGGAGGACACACTGAAGCTTTCTTT. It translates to CASSFGGHTEAFF. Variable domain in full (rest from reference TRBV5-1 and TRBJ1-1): KAGVTQTPRYLIKTRGQQVTLSCSPISGHRSVSWYQQTPGQGLQFLFEYFSETQRNKGNFPGRFSGRQFSNSRSEMNVSTLELGDSALYLCASSFGGHTEAFFGQGTRLTVV.